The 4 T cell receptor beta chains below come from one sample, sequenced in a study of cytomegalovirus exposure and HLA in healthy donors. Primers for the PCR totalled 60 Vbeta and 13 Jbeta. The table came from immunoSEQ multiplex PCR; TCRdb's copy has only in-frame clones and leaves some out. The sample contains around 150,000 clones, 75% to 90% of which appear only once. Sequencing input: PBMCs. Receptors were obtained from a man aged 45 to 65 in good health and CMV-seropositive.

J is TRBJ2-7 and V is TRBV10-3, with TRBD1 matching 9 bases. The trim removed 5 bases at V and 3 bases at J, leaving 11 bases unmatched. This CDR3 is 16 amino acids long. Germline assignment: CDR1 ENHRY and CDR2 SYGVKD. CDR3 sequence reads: CAISSSSGTGFYEQYF. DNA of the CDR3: TGTGCCATCAGTAGCTCCTCCGGGACAGGGTTCTACGAGCAGTACTTC.

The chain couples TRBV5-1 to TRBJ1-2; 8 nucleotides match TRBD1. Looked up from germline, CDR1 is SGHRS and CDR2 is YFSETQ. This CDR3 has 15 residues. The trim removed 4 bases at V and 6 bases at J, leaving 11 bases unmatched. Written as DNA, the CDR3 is TGCGCCAGCAGCCCACACTCAGCAGGGGGCGATGGCTACACCTTC. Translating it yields CASSPHSAGGDGYTF.

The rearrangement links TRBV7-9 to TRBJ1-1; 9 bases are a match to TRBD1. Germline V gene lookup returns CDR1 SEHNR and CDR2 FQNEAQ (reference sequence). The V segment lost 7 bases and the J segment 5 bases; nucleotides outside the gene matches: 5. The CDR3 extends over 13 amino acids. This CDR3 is CASILTGGTEAFF. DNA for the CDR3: TGTGCCAGCATCCTGACAGGGGGTACTGAAGCTTTCTTT.

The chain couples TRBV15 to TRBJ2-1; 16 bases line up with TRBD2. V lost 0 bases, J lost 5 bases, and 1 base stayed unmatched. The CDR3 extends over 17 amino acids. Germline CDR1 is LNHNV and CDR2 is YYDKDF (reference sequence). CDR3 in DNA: TGTGCCACCAGCAGAGAGGGACTAGCGGGGGGGCACAATGAGCAGTTCTTC. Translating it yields CATSREGLAGGHNEQFF.